The 4 T cell receptor beta chains presented below share a single source sample, sequenced in a study of blood T cell repertoires in COVID-19. Profiled with immunoSEQ multiplex PCR; TCRdb holds only in-frame clones, not every one. Among fewer than 120,000 clones, about 72% were seen once, and the ten largest hold 6% to 8.5%. Sample: peripheral blood. All receptors come from a woman aged 55-70 years with acute or convalescent COVID-19.

This clone has only a few counts. This chain links TRBV3-1 (or the pseudogene TRBV3-2) with TRBJ1-6, with D perhaps TRBD1 (5 bases). V gave up 1 base and J gave up 0 bases, with 10 bases separating them. Germline values: CDR1 LGHDT, CDR2 YNNKEL (reference sequence). The length of the CDR3 is 17 residues. The DNA for the CDR3 is TGTGCCAGCAGCCAAGTCCGGGGGAGCTCCTATAATTCACCCCTCCACTTT. Protein product: CASSQVRGSSYNSPLHF.

This sequence joins TRBV25-1 and TRBJ1-3, with 8 bases lining up with TRBD1. This CDR3 has 14 amino acids. J lost 4 bases, V lost 6 bases, and 5 bases had no gene match. CDR1 and CDR2 from the germline V gene are MGHDK and SYGVNS. As DNA, the CDR3 is TGTGCCAGCAGGCAGACAGGGGCGGGAAACACCATATATTTT. Encoded protein: CASRQTGAGNTIYF.

Comment on this clone: Mismatch with germline at one junction end may stem from a read error. The CDR3 here is CASSPPTGNRYSYTF. The CDR3 DNA sequence: TGTGCCAGCTCACCACCGACAGGGAACCGCTATAGCTACACCTTC. J is TRBJ1-2 and V is TRBV18, with 7 bases identical to TRBD1. This CDR3 spans 15 amino acids. Germline V gives CDR1 KGHSH, CDR2 LQKENI.

This chain uses TRBV18 with TRBJ1-1; TRBD1 aligns across 7 bases. V lost 6 bases to trimming and J lost 3 bases; unmatched junction nucleotides: 4. The germline V gene has CDR1 KGHSH and CDR2 LQKENI. The CDR3 is 13 amino acids. The CDR3 loop reads CASSYGQDTEAFF. The CDR3 DNA follows: TGTGCCAGCTCGTACGGACAGGACACTGAAGCTTTCTTT. Complete variable domain (other parts from reference TRBV18 and TRBJ1-1): NAGVMQNPRHLVRRRGQEARLRCSPMKGHSHVYWYRQLPEEGLKFMVYLQKENIIDESGMPKERFSAEFPKEGPSILRIQQVVRGDSAAYFCASSYGQDTEAFFGQGTRLTVV.